A single sample gave rise to the 8 T cell receptor beta chains below, sequenced in a study of T cell responses to AZD1222 COVID-19 vaccine. Sequencing was performed with immunoSEQ multiplex PCR; in TCRdb, only in-frame clones are kept and a portion is missing. This sample has about 110,000 clones, with 90% found just once. The specimen comprised peripheral blood, sampled 28 days after the second AZD1222 dose. All receptors come from an adult who received the AZD1222 COVID-19 vaccine.

The rearrangement uses TRBV9 and TRBJ1-1; maybe TRBD1 (5 bases). Germline V CDR1 and CDR2: SGDLS, YYNGEE. Trimming took off 5 bases at V and 3 bases at J, with 11 bases between the two ends. The CDR3 covers 13 residues. DNA of the CDR3: TGTGCCAGCAGTGACAGTTTTCACACTGAAGCTTTCTTT. Protein product: CASSDSFHTEAFF.

The rearrangement links TRBV5-8 to TRBJ1-3; D ambiguous. There are 13 residues in the CDR3. CDR1 is SGHTS, CDR2 YDEGEE, per germline. V lost 1 base to trimming and J lost 1 base, with 3 bases between them. CDR3 loop: CASSLPSGNTIYF. The CDR3 DNA follows: TGTGCCAGCAGCTTGCCGTCTGGAAACACCATATATTTT.

The chain is built from TRBV6-5 and TRBJ1-1, with D possibly being TRBD1 (5 bases). V gave up 6 bases and J gave up 1 base, with 12 bases separating them. Germline CDR1 is MNHEY and CDR2 is SVGAGI. The CDR3 sequence is 14 residues long. The CDR3, as DNA: TGTGCCAGCAGCCCCCGCGGGGCGAACACTGAAGCTTTCTTT. Its protein is CASSPRGANTEAFF.

J is TRBJ1-1 and V is TRBV19; D not resolved. The germline V gene encodes CDR1 LNHDA and CDR2 SQIVND (reference sequence). V dropped 4 bases and J dropped 5 bases, with 11 bases sitting between them. This CDR3 spans 13 amino acids. The CDR3 reads CASSTGVGTEAFF. The CDR3 region has the DNA TGTGCCAGTAGTACCGGAGTTGGAACTGAAGCTTTCTTT.

The chain has TRBV3-1 (or the pseudogene TRBV3-2) and TRBJ1-2; D uncertain. Trimming left V 3 bases short and J 7 bases short, with 12 bases between. Germline V gives CDR1 LGHDT, CDR2 YNNKEL (reference sequence). The CDR3 extends over 13 amino acids. CDR3 coding DNA: TGTGCCAGCAGCCACGCCGGACTCCTTGGCTACACCTTC. Translated, it gives CASSHAGLLGYTF.

This sequence joins TRBV21-1 and TRBJ1-2; the table's TRBD1 call for D was not verified on the DNA. TRBV21-1 is a known pseudogene. The CDR3 extends over 18 amino acids. CDR3 DNA: TGTGCCAGCAGCCCGAACCAGGTCGGACAGGGACGTGGCTATGGCTACACCTTC. Translated: CASSPNQVGQGRGYGYTF.

This chain joins TRBV27 and TRBJ2-7; TRBD1 or TRBD2 may be the D gene (5 bases each). Trimming pared 5 bases from V and 3 bases from J, leaving 11 bases between. Germline V lookup: CDR1 MNHEY, CDR2 SMNVEV (reference sequence). The CDR3 extends over 13 amino acids. The CDR3 DNA reads TGTGCCAGCAGTGAGGGACGGATCTACGAGCAGTACTTC. The encoded protein is CASSEGRIYEQYF.

V is TRBV6-2 or TRBV6-3 and J is TRBJ2-2; the D gene is possibly TRBD2 (5 bases). Trimming cost V 0 bases and J 3 bases, with 5 bases left between them. Germline V lookup: CDR1 MNHEY, CDR2 SVGEGT. CDR3 size: 14 residues. CDR3 residues: CASSYSGDTGELFF. CDR3 sequence (DNA): TGTGCCAGCAGTTACTCGGGAGACACCGGGGAGCTGTTTTTT.